These 24 T cell receptor beta chains originate from one sample sequenced in a study of T cell clonotyping in hematopoietic cell transplantation (dated by TCRdb to the early 2020s). Receptor amplification or capture employed the immunoSEQ multiplex PCR assay. This immuneACCESS table, as held by TCRdb, lists in-frame sequences with V and J called but not all clones. Of the missing ones, under half trace to an unresolved V gene in checked studies; the others have no known cause. Across this sample there are approximately 17,000 clones, with 71% seen only once. Of the sample, around 9.9% is held by the ten largest clones. Specimen: peripheral blood mononuclear cells. These receptors were obtained from a woman aged 55-75 years in good health. Some clones in this sample may be carry-over from other donors' samples.

This clone was observed once. CDR3 sequence: CASSEVSQTPSYEQYF. The CDR3 nucleotides are TGTGCCAGCAGTGAAGTAAGTCAGACGCCCTCCTACGAGCAGTACTTC. This sequence joins TRBV6-1 and TRBJ2-7; the D is unclear. The CDR3 is 16 residues long. V was cut by 1 base and J by 0 bases, with 13 bases left in between. CDR1 and CDR2 from the germline V gene are MNHNS and SASEGT.

V gene TRBV19 combines with J gene TRBJ1-4, with D unresolved. The CDR3 is made up of 12 amino acids. Germline V gene lookup returns CDR1 LNHDA and CDR2 SQIVND (reference sequence). Between the trimmed V and J ends, which lost 5 bases and 7 bases, there was a span of 8 bases. The CDR3 DNA follows: TGTGCCAGTAGTGGCGCTTTTGAAAAACTGTTTTTT. The encoded protein is CASSGAFEKLFF.

The chain carries TRBV5-4 and TRBJ2-7; D possibly corresponds to TRBD1 (6 bases). Between the trimmed V and J ends, which lost 0 bases and 7 bases, there was a span of 14 bases. From germline, CDR1 is SGHNT and CDR2 YYREEE (reference sequence). CDR3 length equals 14 residues. The CDR3 reads CASSLEGVVREQYF. The CDR3 region has the DNA TGTGCCAGCAGCTTGGAGGGGGTTGTGCGAGAGCAGTACTTC. The entire variable domain, with the rest obtained from reference TRBV5-4 and TRBJ2-7, is as follows: ETGVTQSPTHLIKTRGQQVTLRCSSQSGHNTVSWYQQALGQGPQFIFQYYREEENGRGNFPPRFSGLQFPNYSSELNVNALELDDSALYLCASSLEGVVREQYFGPGTRLTVT.

This clone was counted between two and nine times. The rearrangement joins TRBV30 to TRBJ1-2; no reliable D call. The CDR3 runs to 14 residues. The V gene's germline CDR1 is GTSNPN and CDR2 SVGIG (reference sequence). V dropped 4 bases and J dropped 1 base, with 13 bases sitting between them. The CDR3 sequence: CAWTPEILNYGYTF. CDR3 DNA sequence: TGTGCCTGGACCCCGGAGATCCTTAACTATGGCTACACCTTC.

This clone was counted a few times. The J gene is TRBJ2-5, the V gene TRBV28, with 7 positions matching TRBD1. Per germline, CDR1 MDHEN and CDR2 SYDVKM. CDR3 length equals 16 residues. The ends lost 4 bases at V and 2 bases at J; junction bases unmatched: 10. In DNA form, the CDR3 reads TGTGCCAGCAGTTCCAGACAGGGCGATGGGCAAGAGACCCAGTACTTC. This codes for CASSSRQGDGQETQYF.

This clone has only one observation. The J gene is TRBJ1-5, the V gene TRBV5-1, with D perhaps TRBD1 (6 bases). V was pared by 0 bases and J by 11 bases, with 18 bases between. Germline CDR1 SGHRS, CDR2 YFSETQ. The CDR3 is 15 amino acids. The CDR3 DNA reads TGCGCCAGCAGCTTGGTGGGGAGCCCGGAGGGGGCCCAGCATTTT. It translates to CASSLVGSPEGAQHF. The full variable domain, its missing parts supplied by reference TRBV5-1 and TRBJ1-5, is KAGVTQTPRYLIKTRGQQVTLSCSPISGHRSVSWYQQTPGQGLQFLFEYFSETQRNKGNFPGRFSGRQFSNSRSEMNVSTLELGDSALYLCASSLVGSPEGAQHFGDGTRLSIL.

The V gene is TRBV27, the J gene TRBJ1-4, with TRBD1 matching over 7 bases. The germline V gene encodes CDR1 MNHEY and CDR2 SMNVEV (reference sequence). V lost 2 bases and J lost 6; bases outside the gene matches: 3. The CDR3 loop spans 14 amino acids. The CDR3 region is CASSLEGADEKLFF. In DNA, the CDR3 is TGTGCCAGCAGTTTAGAGGGGGCTGATGAAAAACTGTTTTTT.

The chain couples TRBV7-2 to TRBJ2-7; D uncertain. The CDR3 runs to 13 residues. Deletions cut 5 bases from V and 2 bases from J, with 10 bases between. The germline V gene has CDR1 SGHTA and CDR2 FQGNSA. The CDR3 sequence is CASSQAQTYEQYF. The CDR3 coding sequence is TGTGCCAGCAGCCAGGCTCAGACCTACGAGCAGTACTTC.

The genes are TRBV29-1 and TRBJ2-1; a possible D gene is TRBD1 (5 bases). The V gene lost 6 bases and the J gene lost 5 bases, with 17 bases spanning the gap. Germline CDR1 SQVTM, CDR2 ANQGSEA. The CDR3 extends over 14 amino acids. In DNA form, the CDR3 reads TGCAGCGTAATAGGGGCTTTTGCCCACAATGAGCAGTTCTTC. It encodes CSVIGAFAHNEQFF.

The chain couples TRBV29-1 to TRBJ2-5; 9 bases align to TRBD1. Trimming took 1 base from V and 4 from J; bases not matched to a gene: 1. The CDR3 runs 13 residues. Germline values: CDR1 SQVTM, CDR2 ANQGSEA. Here the CDR3 DNA reads TGCAGCGTTGAAGGGGGACAGGGAGAGACCCAGTACTTC. Residues: CSVEGGQGETQYF.

The CDR3 DNA follows: TGTGCCTGGAGTGTCAGAAGAAGGGGCCCCGGTGGCTACACCTTC. Translation: CAWSVRRRGPGGYTF. V is TRBV30 and J is TRBJ1-2; tentative D call: TRBD1 (5 bases). Germline CDR1 reads GTSNPN; CDR2 reads SVGIG (reference sequence). This CDR3 has 15 amino acids. Trimming took off 0 bases at V and 7 bases at J, with 18 bases between the two ends.

The genes are TRBV4-2 and TRBJ1-2; TRBD1 might be the D (5 bases). V shed 0 bases and J shed 4 bases, with 24 bases lying between them. This CDR3 has 19 residues. Per the germline V gene, CDR1 is LGHNA and CDR2 is YNFKEQ. The CDR3 region has the DNA TGTGCCAGCAGCCAAGAGTTGGGGGGTAGTGAGCCGACACTCTATGGCTACACCTTC. This gives the protein CASSQELGGSEPTLYGYTF.

The chain employs TRBV6-5 and TRBJ1-4; perhaps TRBD1 as D (6 bases). The germline gives CDR1 MNHEY, CDR2 SVGAGI. V lost 5 bases, J lost 8 bases, and 15 bases lay in between. This CDR3 spans 14 amino acids. The CDR3 coding sequence is TGTGCCAGCAGTCGTACAGGGTTGGGGGAAAAACTGTTTTTT. Protein: CASSRTGLGEKLFF.

J is TRBJ2-7 and V is TRBV27, with 11 bases matching TRBD2. There are 15 residues in the CDR3. Per the germline V gene, CDR1 is MNHEY and CDR2 is SMNVEV (reference sequence). V was pared by 5 bases and J by 2 bases, with 5 bases of the junction left unmatched. The CDR3: CASSPRLAGTYEQYF. CDR3 nucleotide sequence: TGTGCCAGCAGTCCGCGACTAGCGGGGACCTACGAGCAGTACTTC.

The V call is TRBV5-4, the J call TRBJ1-2, with unresolved D. The germline V gene has CDR1 SGHNT and CDR2 YYREEE (reference sequence). Trimming took 0 bases from V and 2 from J, leaving 8 bases between them. CDR3 length: 14 residues. CDR3 amino acids: CASSLALGNYGYTF. The CDR3 DNA is TGTGCCAGCAGCTTGGCGTTGGGGAACTATGGCTACACCTTC.

Only a few counts were recorded for this clone. The V gene is TRBV25-1, the J gene TRBJ2-7, with D unclear. The CDR3 sequence is 13 residues long. The V gene lost 2 bases and the J gene lost 5 bases, with 10 bases spanning the gap. CDR1 and CDR2 (germline): MGHDK, SYGVNS. CDR3 DNA: TGTGCCAGCAGTGAAGTAGGGTACAACGAGCAGTACTTC. Translation: CASSEVGYNEQYF.

The chain uses TRBV6-5 and TRBJ1-2, with TRBD1 matching 8 bases. After removal of 10 bases from V and 8 bases from J, the junction contained 12 bases not matched to a gene. Per germline, CDR1 MNHEY and CDR2 SVGAGI. The CDR3 consists of 13 residues. CDR3 loop: CATYFQGARGYTF. CDR3 sequence (DNA): TGTGCCACTTACTTTCAGGGGGCGCGGGGCTACACCTTC.

This chain connects TRBV6-1 to TRBJ2-7, with D perhaps TRBD1 (5 bases). Trimming cost V 3 bases and J 6 bases, with 15 bases left between them. This CDR3 spans 14 amino acids. Looked up from germline, CDR1 is MNHNS and CDR2 is SASEGT. The CDR3 spells CASSESPGLSEQYF. The CDR3 nucleotides read TGTGCCAGCAGTGAGAGCCCAGGGTTAAGCGAGCAGTACTTC.

The chain recombines TRBV25-1 with TRBJ1-6, with D tentatively TRBD1 (6 bases). The germline V and J ends were trimmed by 3 bases and 4 bases, with 10 bases remaining between them. Germline V gives CDR1 MGHDK, CDR2 SYGVNS. This CDR3 has 15 residues. The CDR3 sequence is CASSDRTVYNSPLHF. The CDR3 region has the DNA TGTGCCAGCAGTGACCGGACAGTTTATAATTCACCCCTCCACTTT.

The chain has TRBV20-1 and TRBJ1-2; D is possibly TRBD1 (5 bases). The CDR3 has 10 amino acids. CDR1 DFQATT and CDR2 SNEGSKA come from the germline V gene (reference sequence). The CDR3 nucleotides read TGCAGACCGGGACCCGTGAGCTACACCTTC. It encodes CRPGPVSYTF.

V and J are TRBV28 and TRBJ1-3, with D unclear. This CDR3 spans 16 amino acids. CDR1 is MDHEN and CDR2 is SYDVKM in the germline V gene. The V end lost 2 bases, the J end lost 0 bases, and 11 bases lay between the germline ends. The DNA of the CDR3 is TGTGCCAGCAGTTTAAGGGTGCTGAGCTCTGGAAACACCATATATTTT. This encodes CASSLRVLSSGNTIYF.

V gene TRBV30 combines with J gene TRBJ1-4; no firm D call. The V end lost 2 bases, the J end lost 5 bases, and 6 bases lay between the germline ends. This CDR3 is 12 amino acids long. Per germline, CDR1 GTSNPN and CDR2 SVGIG (reference sequence). This CDR3 reads CAWSSRNEKLFF. The CDR3 nucleotides read TGTGCCTGGAGTAGCCGGAATGAAAAACTGTTTTTT. The full variable domain, completed using reference TRBV30 and TRBJ1-4, is SQTIHQWPATLVQPVGSPLSLECTVEGTSNPNLYWYRQAAGRGLQLLFYSVGIGQISSEVPQNLSASRPQDRQFILSSKKLLLSDSGFYLCAWSSRNEKLFFGSGTQLSVL.

The chain uses TRBV7-2 and TRBJ2-3; D not certain. Trimming took off 5 bases at V and 3 bases at J, with 6 bases between the two ends. Germline CDR1 reads SGHTA; CDR2 reads FQGNSA. This CDR3 has 12 amino acids. CDR3 in DNA: TGTGCCAGCAGCCTAAGAACAGATACGCAGTATTTT. Its translation: CASSLRTDTQYF.

This clone is termed medium-sized. The V call is TRBV5-8, the J call TRBJ1-2; perhaps TRBD1 as D (5 bases). In germline, CDR1 is SGHTS, CDR2 YDEGEE. V lost 0 bases to trimming and J lost 8 bases, with 14 bases between them. The length of the CDR3 is 14 residues. CDR3 loop: CASSLGGLRVGYTF. For the CDR3, the DNA is TGTGCCAGCAGCTTGGGGGGCCTGAGGGTCGGCTACACCTTC.